The 3 T cell receptor beta chains given below trace back to one sample, sequenced in a study of OX40 agonist ivuxolimab in advanced cancers. Repertoires were generated with immunoSEQ multiplex PCR, while TCRdb's copy carries only in-frame clones and drops some. The sample shows 30,000 to 40,000 clones, approximately 89% of them seen only once. The starting material was CD4+ or CD8+ T cells sorted from blood, obtained in a trial of the OX40 agonist ivuxolimab. These receptors all stem from an adult with an advanced solid tumor such as melanoma, head and neck, liver or kidney cancer.

The chain couples TRBV18 to TRBJ1-1; perhaps TRBD1 as D (6 bases). The V gene lost 4 bases and the J gene lost 10 bases, with 25 bases spanning the gap. The CDR3 consists of 16 residues. Germline assignment: CDR1 KGHSH and CDR2 LQKENI. CDR3 sequence reads: CASSLGRDTVTFGAFF. Here the CDR3 DNA reads TGTGCCAGCTCACTCGGCCGGGACACGGTGACCTTTGGAGCTTTCTTT. The variable domain in full, with the rest retrieved from reference TRBV18 and TRBJ1-1, is NAGVMQNPRHLVRRRGQEARLRCSPMKGHSHVYWYRQLPEEGLKFMVYLQKENIIDESGMPKERFSAEFPKEGPSILRIQQVVRGDSAAYFCASSLGRDTVTFGAFFGQGTRLTVV.

The chain joins TRBV10-3 to TRBJ1-5, with 7 bases fitting TRBD1. The CDR3 length is 15 residues. The V gene's germline CDR1 is ENHRY and CDR2 SYGVKD. The ends lost 0 bases at V and 6 bases at J; junction bases unmatched: 5. CDR3 protein: CAISESQTGRQPQHF. The DNA of the CDR3 is TGTGCCATCAGTGAGTCCCAGACAGGGCGTCAGCCCCAGCATTTT.

The J gene is TRBJ1-5, the V gene TRBV7-8; D is unclear. CDR3 length equals 13 residues. Trimming left V 4 bases short and J 6 bases short, with 10 bases between. Germline CDR1 is SGHVS and CDR2 is FQNEAQ. CDR3 DNA sequence: TGTGCCAGCAGCTCAGGACTGTTTCAGCCCCAGCATTTT. It yields the protein CASSSGLFQPQHF.